A single sample is the source of the 28 T cell receptor beta chains below, sequenced in a study of blood T cell repertoires in COVID-19 (dated by TCRdb to between 2020 and 2021). Library preparation employed the immunoSEQ multiplex PCR assay. TCRdb retrieved this table from immuneACCESS and kept in-frame rearrangements only. Not all clones are present; in checked studies, unresolved V genes account for under half, and no reason is known for the remainder. In this sample the table shows 50,000 to 60,000 clones, approximately 88% of which occur a single time. The ten largest make up under 4% of the sample. What was sequenced was peripheral blood. Every receptor here comes from a man aged 35-49 years with COVID-19, enrolled during active disease.

V usage is TRBV6-5 and J usage is TRBJ2-5; 16 bases line up with TRBD2. V lost 6 bases and J lost 5; bases outside the gene matches: 3. The CDR3 is 15 amino acids. Germline V gives CDR1 MNHEY, CDR2 SVGAGI. The CDR3 protein is CASRGTSGRVETQYF. CDR3 DNA: TGTGCCAGCAGGGGGACTAGCGGGAGGGTGGAGACCCAGTACTTC.

The chain combines TRBV29-1 with TRBJ1-2, with a possible D match to TRBD1 (5 bases). Germline V gene lookup returns CDR1 SQVTM and CDR2 ANQGSEA. The CDR3 is 12 residues long. The V and J ends lost 4 bases and 5 bases respectively, with 11 bases between them. For the CDR3, the DNA is TGCAGCGTTGCCAGGGATGAGTATGGCTACACCTTC. This translates into CSVARDEYGYTF.

The chain carries TRBV4-1 and TRBJ1-2; TRBD1 matches at 7 bases. J was trimmed by 1 base and V by 4 bases; bases with no gene match: 6. The CDR3 is 15 amino acids. Per germline, CDR1 MGHRA and CDR2 YSYEKL. This CDR3 reads CASSREGAGNYGYTF. The CDR3 DNA reads as TGCGCCAGCAGCCGCGAGGGGGCTGGTAACTATGGCTACACCTTC.

V usage is TRBV18 and J usage is TRBJ1-1; D ambiguous. There are 13 residues in the CDR3. Germline lookup yields CDR1 KGHSH and CDR2 LQKENI. V lost 0 bases and J 6 bases, leaving 8 bases between the germline ends. CDR3 DNA sequence: TGTGCCAGCTCACCACCGACGGGTCCTGAAGCTTTCTTT. This codes for CASSPPTGPEAFF.

The CDR3 is CASSLDSSSSPLHF. The CDR3 bases are TGTGCCAGCAGCCTTGACAGCAGCTCTTCACCCCTCCACTTT. The chain joins TRBV5-4 to TRBJ1-6, with TRBD1 as a possible D gene (5 bases). CDR3 length: 14 amino acids. From germline, CDR1 is SGHNT and CDR2 YYREEE (reference sequence). The ends were cut back, 4 bases at V and 9 bases at J, with 14 bases in the middle.

This chain uses TRBV7-2 with TRBJ2-3; 7 bases line up with TRBD2. Germline CDR1 SGHTA, CDR2 FQGNSA. The CDR3 is 15 amino acids. V shed 7 bases, J shed 0 bases, and the junction held 7 bases outside the gene matches. Written as DNA, the CDR3 is TGTGCCAGCACCCTCCCAGCGGGGAGCACAGATACGCAGTATTTT. The encoded protein is CASTLPAGSTDTQYF.

The chain uses TRBV5-1 and TRBJ2-7, with D perhaps matching TRBD1 (5 bases). The CDR3 runs to 13 residues. In germline, CDR1 is SGHRS, CDR2 YFSETQ. Trimming left V 4 bases short and J 6 bases short, with 14 bases between. CDR3 bases: TGCGCCAGCAGCACCGAACCAGGGTCCGAGCAGTACTTC. Residues: CASSTEPGSEQYF. Combining the CDR3 with reference TRBV5-1 and TRBJ2-7 gives the whole variable domain KAGVTQTPRYLIKTRGQQVTLSCSPISGHRSVSWYQQTPGQGLQFLFEYFSETQRNKGNFPGRFSGRQFSNSRSEMNVSTLELGDSALYLCASSTEPGSEQYFGPGTRLTVT.

The chain employs TRBV19 and TRBJ1-4, with D possibly being TRBD1 (5 bases). The V gene's germline CDR1 is LNHDA and CDR2 SQIVND (reference sequence). Deletions cut 3 bases from V and 7 bases from J, with 21 bases between. The CDR3 is 17 amino acids. In nucleotides, the CDR3 is TGTGCCAGTAGTATTGGGACCGACCGCCCGGGGGGTGAAAAACTGTTTTTT. Its translation: CASSIGTDRPGGEKLFF.

The chain combines TRBV5-1 with TRBJ2-7, with D possibly matching TRBD2 (6 bases). This CDR3 is built from 14 residues. Trimming pared 4 bases from V and 5 bases from J, leaving 16 bases between. Germline V gene sequence: CDR1 SGHRS, CDR2 YFSETQ. DNA of the CDR3: TGCGCCAGCAGCACCACCTCTAGCGTGCACGAGCAGTACTTC. Protein product: CASSTTSSVHEQYF. The entire variable domain, with the rest obtained from reference TRBV5-1 and TRBJ2-7, is as follows: KAGVTQTPRYLIKTRGQQVTLSCSPISGHRSVSWYQQTPGQGLQFLFEYFSETQRNKGNFPGRFSGRQFSNSRSEMNVSTLELGDSALYLCASSTTSSVHEQYFGPGTRLTVT.

The chain combines TRBV18 with TRBJ1-1, with D possibly matching TRBD1 (5 bases). V lost 3 bases and J 3 bases, leaving 14 bases between the germline ends. The CDR3 spans 15 residues. Looked up from germline, CDR1 is KGHSH and CDR2 is LQKENI. Here the CDR3 reads CASSPPRVAHTEAFF. The CDR3 DNA is TGTGCCAGCTCACCCCCCAGGGTAGCACACACTGAAGCTTTCTTT.

The V call is TRBV18, the J call TRBJ2-7; 9 bases agree with TRBD1. V trimming: 2 bases; J trimming: 5 bases; junction bases outside the gene matches: 4. The V gene's germline CDR1 is KGHSH and CDR2 LQKENI. This CDR3 comprises 14 residues. The CDR3 spells CASSPGTGKNEQYF. The CDR3 DNA sequence: TGTGCCAGCTCACCAGGGACAGGGAAGAACGAGCAGTACTTC.

The chain has TRBV6-1 and TRBJ2-7, with TRBD1 as a possible D gene (6 bases). The ends were cut back, 6 bases at V and 4 bases at J, with 19 bases in the middle. CDR1 is MNHNS, CDR2 SASEGT, per germline. The length of the CDR3 is 15 residues. The CDR3 coding sequence is TGTGCCAGCAGAAACGCCCGACTAACAGGGTACGAGCAGTACTTC. It specifies CASRNARLTGYEQYF.

The genes are TRBV6-5 and TRBJ1-6, with TRBD1 identical over 10 bases. The CDR3 contains 14 residues. V lost 5 bases to trimming and J lost 12 bases; unmatched junction nucleotides: 7. The germline CDR1 and CDR2 sequences are MNHEY and SVGAGI. The CDR3 here is CASSPPGQGKPLHF. CDR3 bases: TGTGCCAGCAGTCCCCCGGGACAGGGGAAACCCCTCCACTTT.

This chain uses TRBV2 with TRBJ2-7, with TRBD1 as a possible D gene (5 bases). Between the trimmed V and J ends, which lost 6 bases and 2 bases, there was a span of 11 bases. CDR3 length equals 13 residues. CDR1 is SNHLY, CDR2 FYNNEI, per germline. The chain's CDR3 is CASRTTETYEQYF. CDR3 in DNA: TGTGCCAGCAGGACGACAGAGACCTACGAGCAGTACTTC.

This chain connects TRBV6-6 to TRBJ2-1, with 8 bases lining up with TRBD2. The CDR3 totals 18 residues. Germline V gene data show CDR1 as MNHNY and CDR2 as SVGAGI (reference sequence). V shed 5 bases, J shed 0 bases, and the junction held 12 bases outside the gene matches. The CDR3 DNA reads as TGTGCCAGCAGTCTAGGGGCGGGGGGCCTCCCCTCCTACAATGAGCAGTTCTTC. This gives the protein CASSLGAGGLPSYNEQFF.

This sequence joins TRBV18 and TRBJ2-2; TRBD1 is a possible D gene (5 bases). V lost 8 bases to trimming and J lost 6 bases, with 25 bases between them. The CDR3 consists of 17 residues. Looked up from germline, CDR1 is KGHSH and CDR2 is LQKENI. The chain's CDR3 is CASAAPTGQGRAGELFF. CDR3 nucleotides: TGTGCCAGCGCAGCTCCTACCGGGCAGGGAAGGGCCGGGGAGCTGTTTTTT.

This chain connects TRBV7-9 to TRBJ1-6, with a possible D match to TRBD1 (6 bases). Germline lookup yields CDR1 SEHNR and CDR2 FQNEAQ (reference sequence). Trimming removed 0 bases from V and 4 bases from J, with 7 bases in between. The CDR3 has 15 residues. The CDR3 region has the DNA TGTGCCAGCAGCTTAGCGGACAGTTATAATTCACCCCTCCACTTT. Protein: CASSLADSYNSPLHF.

The V call is TRBV28, the J call TRBJ1-2; a possible D gene is TRBD1 (5 bases). This CDR3 spans 15 amino acids. Trimming shortened V by 4 bases and J by 4 bases, and 16 bases separated the two germline ends. CDR1 is MDHEN, CDR2 SYDVKM, per germline. CDR3 nucleotide sequence: TGTGCCAGCAGTTCCTCAGGGCTAGGGTTCTATGGCTACACCTTC. Protein product: CASSSSGLGFYGYTF.

The CDR3 DNA reads as TGTGCCAGCAGTTTCTCTGGGAGGGGGGTGGCTCAGCCCCAGCATTTT. Translated, it gives CASSFSGRGVAQPQHF. The gene calls are TRBV28 and TRBJ1-5; possibly TRBD1 for D (6 bases). Trimming removed 3 bases at V and 6 bases at J, with 18 bases between. The V gene's germline CDR1 is MDHEN and CDR2 SYDVKM. CDR3 length equals 16 residues.

The rearrangement joins TRBV15 to TRBJ1-3; TRBD1 agrees at 7 bases. The CDR3 runs to 15 residues. The V segment lost 3 bases and the J segment 4 bases; nucleotides outside the gene matches: 6. Germline CDR1 reads LNHNV; CDR2 reads YYDKDF (reference sequence). The CDR3 DNA sequence: TGTGCCACCAGCAGGAATTTGGACAGGGGAAACACCATATATTTT. Protein sequence: CATSRNLDRGNTIYF. Together with reference TRBV15 and TRBJ1-3, the CDR3 gives the full variable domain: DAMVIQNPRYQVTQFGKPVTLSCSQTLNHNVMYWYQQKSSQAPKLLFHYYDKDFNNEADTPDNFQSRRPNTSFCFLDIRSPGLGDTAMYLCATSRNLDRGNTIYFGEGSWLTVV.

The chain recombines TRBV5-1 with TRBJ2-5; possibly TRBD2 for D (6 bases). CDR3 length equals 15 residues. The V end was cut by 1 base, the J end by 0 bases, with 10 bases between. Germline V lookup: CDR1 SGHRS, CDR2 YFSETQ. The CDR3 reads CASSLTSQYQETQYF. The CDR3, as DNA: TGCGCCAGCAGCTTGACTAGCCAGTACCAAGAGACCCAGTACTTC. The full variable domain, its missing parts supplied by reference TRBV5-1 and TRBJ2-5, is KAGVTQTPRYLIKTRGQQVTLSCSPISGHRSVSWYQQTPGQGLQFLFEYFSETQRNKGNFPGRFSGRQFSNSRSEMNVSTLELGDSALYLCASSLTSQYQETQYFGPGTRLLVL.

The chain carries TRBV5-6 and TRBJ2-7; D gene ambiguous. Trimming cost V 0 bases and J 0 bases, with 16 bases left between them. Germline assignment: CDR1 SGHDT and CDR2 YYEEEE. The CDR3 runs 17 residues. CDR3 DNA sequence: TGTGCCAGCAGCTTGGACGCCACCTCGCGGCACTCCTACGAGCAGTACTTC. The encoded protein is CASSLDATSRHSYEQYF.

The chain combines TRBV2 with TRBJ1-1; D is ambiguous. The CDR3 consists of 13 residues. The V end was cut by 7 bases, the J end by 1 base, with 10 bases between. From germline, CDR1 is SNHLY and CDR2 FYNNEI. CDR3 in amino acids: CASKRARNTEAFF. Written as DNA, the CDR3 is TGTGCCAGCAAGCGGGCGCGGAACACTGAAGCTTTCTTT.

The rearrangement links TRBV2 to TRBJ2-3, with 8 bases matching TRBD2. The CDR3 extends over 16 amino acids. CDR1 and CDR2 from the germline V gene are SNHLY and FYNNEI. The junction had 13 bases not matched to a gene; V was cut back by 9 bases and J by 2 bases. This CDR3 is CARTDPRRGDTDTQYF. The DNA for the CDR3 is TGTGCCAGGACAGACCCCCGGCGGGGGGACACAGATACGCAGTATTTT.

The chain joins TRBV7-2 to TRBJ2-7, with a tentative D call TRBD1 (7 bases). CDR3 length: 14 amino acids. The germline V and J ends were trimmed by 6 bases and 0 bases, with 12 bases remaining between them. CDR1 is SGHTA and CDR2 is FQGNSA in the germline V gene. The CDR3 sequence: CASSPGGSSYEQYF. The CDR3, as DNA: TGTGCCAGCAGTCCAGGGGGGTCCTCCTACGAGCAGTACTTC.

The chain recombines TRBV25-1 with TRBJ2-1; D may be TRBD1 (6 bases). Per the germline V gene, CDR1 is MGHDK and CDR2 is SYGVNS. V dropped 2 bases and J dropped 15 bases, with 11 bases sitting between them. CDR3 length: 11 amino acids. As DNA, the CDR3 is TGTGCCAGCAGTGAAGGGGGCAAACGGTTCTTC. Translation gives CASSEGGKRFF.

This clone was observed once. The chain employs TRBV28 and TRBJ2-1, with 11 positions matching TRBD2. Germline CDR1 is MDHEN and CDR2 is SYDVKM. The CDR3 has 16 amino acids. With V trimmed by 5 bases and J by 8 bases, 11 bases remained unmatched. CDR3 residues: CASSPRLAGGWDEQFF. In nucleotides, the CDR3 is TGTGCCAGCAGTCCCCGGTTAGCGGGAGGGTGGGATGAGCAGTTCTTC.

The chain uses TRBV27 and TRBJ2-5, with D possibly matching TRBD2 (6 bases). The CDR3 is made up of 13 amino acids. Trimming took 1 base from V and 4 from J, leaving 7 bases between them. Per the germline V gene, CDR1 is MNHEY and CDR2 is SMNVEV (reference sequence). CDR3 sequence reads: CASSLYGRETQYF. The CDR3 bases are TGTGCCAGCAGTTTATACGGGAGAGAGACCCAGTACTTC.